This passage covers 27 T cell receptor beta chains from one sample sequenced in a study of CD8+CD57+ T cells in acquired aplastic anemia. Investigators profiled TCR beta VDJ and CDR3 from genomic DNA template. TCRdb analysed the reads with MiXCR anew, one entry per CDR3 protein. Of approximately 200,000 distinct CDR3 sequences in the sample, roughly 64% are singletons; the top ten hold 35% to 55%. The specimen sequenced was sorted CD4+, CD8+, or CD8+CD57+ T cells (not recorded which) from PBMCs. The receptors come from a human donor with severe aplastic anemia or a healthy control (not recorded which).

The J gene is TRBJ2-1, the V gene TRBV12-3 or TRBV12-4; D gene ambiguous. The length of the CDR3 is 13 residues. Between the trimmed V and J ends, which lost 3 bases and 7 bases, there was a span of 10 bases. The CDR3 is CASSLGSGNEQFF. CDR3 nucleotides: TGTGCCAGCAGTTTGGGATCCGGGAATGAGCAGTTCTTC.

Many counts were recorded for this clonotype. This CDR3 reads CAILRGGATEAFF. The DNA for the CDR3 is TGTGCCATCCTCCGAGGGGGCGCGACTGAAGCTTTCTTT. This chain uses TRBV12-3 or TRBV12-4 with TRBJ1-1, with 7 positions matching TRBD1. The CDR3 spans 13 residues. The ends lost 10 bases at V and 5 bases at J; junction bases unmatched: 10.

In its sample, this clonotype was seen a few times. One end of the junction is discordant with germline, which a read error may explain. J is TRBJ1-2 and V is TRBV5-1; 7 nucleotides agree with TRBD1. CDR1 is SGHRS, CDR2 YFSETQ, per germline. The CDR3 is made up of 13 amino acids. As DNA, the CDR3 is TGTGCCAGCAGCACCACAGGGGTCTATGGCTACACCTTC. This codes for CASSTTGVYGYTF.

This clonotype occurred many times. V usage is TRBV5-6 and J usage is TRBJ1-1; perhaps TRBD1 as D (6 bases). Trimming removed 1 base from V and 4 bases from J, with 11 bases in between. The germline V gene encodes CDR1 SGHDT and CDR2 YYEEEE. The CDR3 totals 14 residues. In DNA, the CDR3 is TGTGCCAGCAGCTTGCCTCAGGGGTTCACTGAAGCTTTCTTT. The encoded protein is CASSLPQGFTEAFF.

Concerning this clonotype: Being one base from a much bigger clone, this may be a read error. The chain has TRBV3-2 and TRBJ2-3; the table assigns TRBD2, which was not confirmed against the DNA. TRBV3-2 is a pseudogene segment. This CDR3 has 13 residues. This CDR3 reads CARTSGAGDTQYF. The DNA for the CDR3 is TGTGCCCGCACTAGCGGGGCTGGAGATACGCAGTATTTT.

This clonotype has more than one count but fewer than ten. This chain connects TRBV7-9 to TRBJ2-7; 8 bases are shared with TRBD2. With V trimmed by 1 base and J by 4 bases, 0 bases remained unmatched. The CDR3 loop spans 13 amino acids. The germline CDR1 and CDR2 sequences are SEHNR and FQNEAQ (reference sequence). The CDR3 DNA sequence: TGTGCCAGCAGCTTAGTAGCGGGGTACGAGCAGTACTTC. It is translated as CASSLVAGYEQYF.

The J gene is TRBJ2-3, the V gene TRBV19; no reliable D call. Germline CDR1 LNHDA, CDR2 SQIVND (reference sequence). The CDR3 consists of 14 residues. Trimming removed 5 bases at V and 3 bases at J, with 12 bases between. CDR3 DNA: TGTGCCAGTAGTTCGTGGTCGCGGACAGATACGCAGTATTTT. Translating it yields CASSSWSRTDTQYF.

The table lists this clonotype with a count of one. The V gene is TRBV6-6, the J gene TRBJ2-7, with 7 bases fitting TRBD1. The ends lost 6 bases at V and 1 base at J; junction bases unmatched: 12. Germline CDR1 and CDR2: MNHNY and SVGAGI (reference sequence). The length of the CDR3 is 16 residues. The CDR3 spells CASSPGAGDSSYEQYV. In DNA form, the CDR3 reads TGTGCCAGCAGCCCAGGAGCAGGGGACAGTTCCTACGAGCAGTACGTC.

As regards this clonotype: One end of the junction is discordant with germline, which a read error may explain. The chain has TRBV5-5 and TRBJ2-4; no firm D call. The germline gives CDR1 SGHKS, CDR2 YYEKEE (reference sequence). CDR3 size: 14 residues. The CDR3 loop is CASSLEQTKNIQYF. For the CDR3, the DNA is TGCGCCAGCAGCTTGGAGCAGACCAAAAACATTCAGTACTTC.

The chain has TRBV11-2 and TRBJ2-1; D is unclear. There are 13 residues in the CDR3. Germline V gene data show CDR1 as SGHAT and CDR2 as FQNNGV. Trimming cost V 8 bases and J 3 bases, with 11 bases left between them. DNA of the CDR3: TGTGCCAGCGGTAGGACGATCTACAATGAGCAGTTCTTC. Translating it yields CASGRTIYNEQFF.

This clonotype has at least ten counts. V gene TRBV11-2 combines with J gene TRBJ2-5; 11 nucleotides match TRBD2. The CDR3 covers 15 residues. The V and J ends lost 5 bases and 5 bases, in that order; junction bases with no gene match: 7. Germline CDR1 SGHAT, CDR2 FQNNGV. This CDR3 reads CASSIGLAGFETQYF. DNA for the CDR3: TGTGCCAGCAGCATTGGACTAGCGGGTTTCGAGACCCAGTACTTC.

This clonotype was seen many times. The genes are TRBV9 and TRBJ1-2; the match to TRBD1 covers 8 bases. CDR1 is SGDLS, CDR2 YYNGEE, per germline. V trimming: 7 bases; J trimming: 0 bases; junction bases outside the gene matches: 5. The CDR3 totals 14 residues. Here the CDR3 reads CASSGQGPNYGYTF. The CDR3 nucleotides are TGTGCCAGCTCCGGACAGGGCCCTAACTATGGCTACACCTTC. The complete variable domain, with remaining parts taken from reference TRBV9 and TRBJ1-2, reads DSGVTQTPKHLITATGQRVTLRCSPRSGDLSVYWYQQSLDQGLQFLIQYYNGEERAKGNILERFSAQQFPDLHSELNLSSLELGDSALYFCASSGQGPNYGYTFGSGTRLTVV.

A remark on this clonotype: The junction differs from germline at one of its ends, possibly a read error. This rearrangement joins TRBV20-1 to TRBJ1-1; weak D call: TRBD1 (6 bases). CDR3 size: 17 residues. Germline V gene lookup returns CDR1 DFQATT and CDR2 SNEGSKA (reference sequence). CDR3 coding DNA: TGCGGTGCTAGGCCTACAGGGAGCGAGGGACTGAACGCTGAAGCTTTCTTT. Its protein is CGARPTGSEGLNAEAFF.

This chain uses TRBV2 with TRBJ2-4, with 10 bases matching TRBD1. CDR1 and CDR2 (germline): SNHLY, FYNNEI. This CDR3 contains 12 residues. Germline trimming cut 10 bases from V and 7 bases from J; bases unmatched to any gene: 4. This CDR3 is CATDRGPNIQYF. Written as DNA, the CDR3 is TGTGCCACCGACAGGGGGCCGAACATTCAGTACTTC.

This clonotype was detected ten times or more. This chain connects TRBV2 to TRBJ2-2; D is uncertain. CDR3 length: 14 residues. Between the trimmed V and J ends, which lost 7 bases and 0 bases, there was a span of 9 bases. Per germline, CDR1 SNHLY and CDR2 FYNNEI. This CDR3 is CASTPGPNTGELFF. The CDR3 nucleotides are TGTGCCAGCACCCCGGGTCCGAACACCGGGGAGCTGTTTTTT. The full variable domain, with the rest looked up from reference TRBV2 and TRBJ2-2, is EPEVTQTPSHQVTQMGQEVILRCVPISNHLYFYWYRQILGQKVEFLVSFYNNEISEKSEIFDDQFSVERPDGSNFTLKIRSTKLEDSAMYFCASTPGPNTGELFFGEGSRLTVL.

V gene TRBV7-3 combines with J gene TRBJ2-1, with D possibly matching TRBD1 (6 bases). This CDR3 has 13 residues. Per the germline V gene, CDR1 is SGHTA and CDR2 is FQGTGA. Trimming removed 5 bases at V and 8 bases at J, with 13 bases between. The CDR3 protein is CASSHEQGHEQFF. CDR3 coding DNA: TGTGCCAGCAGCCACGAACAGGGACATGAGCAGTTCTTC.

V is TRBV10-3 and J is TRBJ2-6; D is unresolved. The length of the CDR3 is 14 residues. Germline V CDR1 and CDR2: ENHRY, SYGVKD. Trimming cost V 2 bases and J 2 bases, with 4 bases left between them. CDR3 protein: CAISEDPGANVLTF. CDR3 nucleotides: TGTGCCATCAGTGAGGACCCTGGGGCCAACGTCCTGACTTTC.

This clonotype occurred many times. This chain's CDR3 is CSVAGAEPKGGYTF. For the CDR3, the DNA is TGCAGCGTTGCTGGGGCAGAGCCAAAGGGGGGCTACACCTTC. This sequence joins TRBV29-1 and TRBJ1-2, with D possibly being TRBD1 (5 bases). The CDR3 runs 14 residues. The germline CDR1 and CDR2 sequences are SQVTM and ANQGSEA. Trimming removed 4 bases at V and 8 bases at J, with 20 bases between.

A word on this clonotype: One end of the junction is discordant with germline, which a read error may explain. The V and J genes are TRBV7-3 and TRBJ2-7; 13 nucleotides match TRBD2. The CDR3 length is 15 residues. Germline-derived CDR1 and CDR2 are SGHTA and FQGTGA. The CDR3 here is CDSSRTSGGTYEQYF. CDR3 DNA sequence: TGTGACAGCAGCAGGACTAGCGGGGGAACCTACGAGCAGTACTTC.

This clonotype was observed at least ten times. This sequence joins TRBV5-8 and TRBJ2-3; 7 bases map to TRBD2. The V segment lost 1 base and the J segment 0 bases; nucleotides outside the gene matches: 5. The CDR3 length is 16 residues. Germline CDR1 and CDR2: SGHTS and YDEGEE. In nucleotides, the CDR3 is TGTGCCAGCAGCTTGCGCGCTAGCGGTAGCACAGATACGCAGTATTTT. This gives the protein CASSLRASGSTDTQYF.

The V and J genes are TRBV19 and TRBJ1-1; D gene uncertain. Germline assignment: CDR1 LNHDA and CDR2 SQIVND (reference sequence). This CDR3 comprises 15 residues. Trimming removed 5 bases from V and 2 bases from J, with 15 bases in between. The CDR3 here is CASSFLWGTNTEAFF. DNA of the CDR3: TGTGCCAGTAGTTTCCTGTGGGGTACCAACACTGAAGCTTTCTTT.

The chain joins TRBV10-2 to TRBJ2-1, with D uncertain. CDR3 length equals 11 residues. Germline V gene sequence: CDR1 WSHSY, CDR2 SAAADI. Trimming removed 5 bases from V and 8 bases from J, with 7 bases in between. CDR3 in amino acids: CASSNSDEQFF. CDR3 nucleotides: TGCGCCAGCAGTAATAGTGATGAGCAGTTCTTC.

At least ten counts were recorded for this clonotype. The chain joins TRBV12-3 or TRBV12-4 to TRBJ1-5; D possibly corresponds to TRBD1 (5 bases). Trimming left V 3 bases short and J 6 bases short, with 15 bases between. This CDR3 region has 15 residues. The CDR3 nucleotides are TGTGCCAGCAGTTTCGGGGGACCCGCCGGTCAGCCCCAGCATTTT. It translates to CASSFGGPAGQPQHF.

This clonotype has ten or more counts. In nucleotides, the CDR3 is TGTGCCAGCAGTTTCGTGGGCAGATCGAACACTGAAGCTTTCTTT. Protein product: CASSFVGRSNTEAFF. This chain links TRBV27 with TRBJ1-1; no clear D. The CDR3 is made up of 15 amino acids. CDR1 is MNHEY, CDR2 SMNVEV, per germline (reference sequence). V lost 3 bases, J lost 1 base, and 12 bases lay in between.

This chain links TRBV7-2 with TRBJ2-3; 7 nucleotides agree with TRBD2. Looked up from germline, CDR1 is SGHTA and CDR2 is FQGNSA. V was clipped by 6 bases and J by 2 bases; unmatched bases: 8. The length of the CDR3 is 15 residues. CDR3 nucleotides: TGTGCCAGCAGTCGAAGGCGGGACTACACAGATACGCAGTATTTT. Its translation is CASSRRRDYTDTQYF.

The chain employs TRBV29-1 and TRBJ2-7; 9 bases are shared with TRBD1. Trimming cost V 4 bases and J 0 bases; bases outside gene matches: 4. Germline V lookup: CDR1 SQVTM, CDR2 ANQGSEA. CDR3 length: 14 amino acids. DNA of the CDR3: TGCAGCGTTGCGGGACAGGGTGCCTCCTACGAGCAGTACTTC. This translates into CSVAGQGASYEQYF.

Many counts were recorded for this clonotype. The CDR3 reads CASSQGTGGYEQYF. The CDR3 region has the DNA TGTGCCAGCAGCCAGGGGACAGGGGGTTACGAGCAGTACTTC. J is TRBJ2-7 and V is TRBV14; TRBD1 agrees at 11 bases. V trimming: 3 bases; J trimming: 4 bases; junction bases outside the gene matches: 2. The germline V gene has CDR1 SGHDN and CDR2 FVKESK. This CDR3 comprises 14 residues.